This TCR beta chain appears in the sequencing data of a study of T cells in localized non-small cell lung cancer (TCRdb year 2020). In the study overall: T cell repertoires of about 240 early-stage NSCLC patients were analyzed, with tumors being compared against uninvolved tumor-adjacent lungs. All 230 or so NSCLC patients in the cohort were treatment-naive and had localized lung tumors that were resected. The mean age of the NSCLC patients was about 70 years, with fewer than 150 men and around 100 women.

The CDR3 sequence holds 15 residues, the cysteine and phenylalanine included. The only DNA kept is the CDR3, 45 bases in frame from the first base. From the germline V gene, CDR1 is SGHTS and CDR2 is YDEGEE. V gives up 4 bases and J gives up 0 bases, and the segment between their germline ends measures 10 bases. At diagnosis, tumor, uninvolved tumor-adjacent lung and peripheral blood were collected and then preserved as a mix of FFPE and fresh-frozen material. For TCR repertoire profiling, the blood samples were analyzed as peripheral blood mononuclear cells. Worth noting for this clone: Its binding antigen is unknown. Qualities for individual bases were not recorded, and no much larger clone is one base off.

Points the paper makes about the study in general: Uninvolved tumor-adjacent lung showed the highest T cell clonality, higher than tumor, which suggests more focused antigenic responses in the uninvolved tumor-adjacent lung. Higher T cell density in blood was associated with longer overall survival, whereas higher clonality in adjacent lung was associated with shorter survival. Of the top 100 tumor clones, a median of approximately 60 were detected in paired uninvolved adjacent lung; over 25 were also among that lung's top 100. Because multi-region tumor sequencing was not performed, intratumor heterogeneity could not be ruled out. Because the study design was exploratory, TCR variables were selected using unadjusted p-values without false-discovery rate correction.

TCR beta CDR3 regions were sequenced from DNA using the immunoSEQ Assay. The study's own analysis went as follows. To compute T cell density, TCR beta template counts were normalized to usable DNA, which was estimated by amplifying housekeeping genes. Richness was estimated using the preseqR package, with extrapolation to 400,000 templates for PBMC samples and to 120,000 templates for tissue samples. Clonality was taken to be one minus Pielou's evenness. To identify tissue-enriched TCRs, differential abundance testing was run on productive amino-acid clonotypes with a minimum total count of 5 and an alpha of 0.1. The Jaccard Index and the Morisita Overlap Index were used to quantify repertoire overlap between compartments. GLIPH clustered TCR beta CDR3s with public tetramer-defined viral CDR3s; viral motifs required at least three viral sequences plus V-gene enrichment. What TCRdb holds here is the immuneACCESS table cut down to in-frame rearrangements. Part of the clones is not present; checked against another copy, under half of the missing clones reflect an unresolved V gene, and the others are unexplained. V and J calls and clone size are given by that table; D and trimming were obtained from the DNA. Recorded for this sample are tens of thousands of clones; around 86% of them occurred a single time. The ten largest clones add up to less than 20% of the sample.

The receptor chain draws on TRBV5-8 and TRBJ1-4; the D gene is not confidently resolved. Specimen: peripheral blood, collected before any cancer treatment. This receptor was identified in a female donor at least 60 years old with stage II squamous cell lung carcinoma. CDR3 protein: CASSPWGTTNEKLFF. The nucleotides are TGTGCCAGCAGCCCCTGGGGAACAACTAATGAAAAACTGTTTTTT.